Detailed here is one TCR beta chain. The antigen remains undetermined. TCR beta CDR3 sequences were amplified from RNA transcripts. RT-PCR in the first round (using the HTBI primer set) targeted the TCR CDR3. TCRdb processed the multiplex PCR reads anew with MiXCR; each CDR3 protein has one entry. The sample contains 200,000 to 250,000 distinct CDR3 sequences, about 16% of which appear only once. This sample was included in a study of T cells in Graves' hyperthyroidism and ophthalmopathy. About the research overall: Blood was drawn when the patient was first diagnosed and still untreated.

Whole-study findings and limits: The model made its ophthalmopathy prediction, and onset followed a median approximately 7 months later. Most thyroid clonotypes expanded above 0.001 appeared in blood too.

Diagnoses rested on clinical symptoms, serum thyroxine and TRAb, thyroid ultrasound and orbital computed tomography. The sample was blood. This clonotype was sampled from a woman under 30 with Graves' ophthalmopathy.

The CDR3 DNA reads as TGTGCCAGCAGCTTAGTGAGTCAGGAGGGGAGAATAGCCCAGCATTTT. Residues: CASSLVSQEGRIAQHF. The J gene is TRBJ1-5, the V gene TRBV7-2; weak D call: TRBD1 (5 bases). The V end lost 1 base, the J end lost 11 bases, and 21 bases lay between the germline ends. Germline lookup yields CDR1 SGHTA and CDR2 FQGNSA. The CDR3 length is 16 residues. The entire variable domain, with the rest obtained from reference TRBV7-2 and TRBJ1-5, is as follows: GAGVSQSPSNKVTEKGKDVELRCDPISGHTALYWYRQSLGQGLEFLIYFQGNSAPDKSGLPSDRFSAERTGGSVSTLTIQRTQQEDSAVYLCASSLVSQEGRIAQHFGDGTRLSIL.